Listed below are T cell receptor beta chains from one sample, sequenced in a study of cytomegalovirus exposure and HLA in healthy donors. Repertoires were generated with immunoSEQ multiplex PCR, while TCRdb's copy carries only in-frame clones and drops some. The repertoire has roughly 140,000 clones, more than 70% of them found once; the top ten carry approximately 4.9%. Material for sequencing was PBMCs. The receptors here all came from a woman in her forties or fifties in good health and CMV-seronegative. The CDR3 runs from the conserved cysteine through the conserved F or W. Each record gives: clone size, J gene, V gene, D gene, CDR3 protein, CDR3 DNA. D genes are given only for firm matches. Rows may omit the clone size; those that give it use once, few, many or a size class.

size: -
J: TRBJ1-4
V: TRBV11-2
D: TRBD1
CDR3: CASSLFQGDEKLFF
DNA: TGTGCCAGCAGCTTATTCCAGGGGGATGAAAAACTGTTTTTT

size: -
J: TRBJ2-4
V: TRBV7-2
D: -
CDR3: CASSPSDF
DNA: TGTGCCAGCAGCCCAAGCGACTTC

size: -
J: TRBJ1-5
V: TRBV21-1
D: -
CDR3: CASSYQDCIQPQHF
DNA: TGTGCCAGCAGCTACCAGGACTGCATTCAGCCCCAGCATTTT

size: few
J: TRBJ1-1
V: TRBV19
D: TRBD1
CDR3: CASSVRGLGATEAFF
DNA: TGTGCCAGTAGTGTGAGGGGGCTTGGAGCCACTGAAGCTTTCTTT

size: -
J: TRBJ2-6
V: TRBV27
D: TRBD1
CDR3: CASRDRTTSGANVLTF
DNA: TGTGCCAGTAGGGACAGGACGACGTCTGGGGCCAACGTCCTGACTTTC

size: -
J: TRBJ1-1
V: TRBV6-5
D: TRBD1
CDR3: CASSYTTGGTEAFF
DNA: TGTGCCAGCAGTTACACGACAGGGGGCACTGAAGCTTTCTTT

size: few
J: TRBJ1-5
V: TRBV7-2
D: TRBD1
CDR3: CASSLTGGGGQPQHF
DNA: TGTGCCAGCAGCTTAACAGGGGGTGGAGGTCAGCCCCAGCATTTT

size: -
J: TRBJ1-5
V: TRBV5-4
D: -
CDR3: CASSLGVGEDQPQHF
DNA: TGTGCCAGCAGCTTAGGGGTTGGGGAAGATCAGCCCCAGCATTTT

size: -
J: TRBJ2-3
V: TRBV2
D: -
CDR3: CASTVQGWADTQYF
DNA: TGTGCCAGTACTGTCCAGGGGTGGGCAGATACGCAGTATTTT

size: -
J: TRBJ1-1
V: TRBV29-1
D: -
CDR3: CSAVRLWNTEAFF
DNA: TGCAGCGCCGTCAGGTTATGGAACACTGAAGCTTTCTTT

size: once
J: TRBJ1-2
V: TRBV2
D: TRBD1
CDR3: CASSERTGTYGYTF
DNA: TGTGCCAGCAGTGAACGGACAGGGACCTATGGCTACACCTTC

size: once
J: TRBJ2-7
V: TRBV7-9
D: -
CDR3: CASSLARDSNYEQYF
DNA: TGTGCCAGCAGCTTAGCGCGGGACAGTAATTACGAGCAGTACTTC

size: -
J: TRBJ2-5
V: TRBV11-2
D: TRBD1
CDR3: CASSRDREETQYF
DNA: TGTGCCAGCAGCAGAGACAGGGAAGAGACCCAGTACTTC

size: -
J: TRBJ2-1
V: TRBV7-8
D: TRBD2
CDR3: CASSPTGTSVNEQFF
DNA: TGTGCCAGCAGCCCCACCGGGACTAGTGTCAATGAGCAGTTCTTC

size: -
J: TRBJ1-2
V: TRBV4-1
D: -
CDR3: CASSPGRGAFGYTF
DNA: TGCGCCAGCAGCCCAGGGCGGGGGGCTTTTGGCTACACCTTC

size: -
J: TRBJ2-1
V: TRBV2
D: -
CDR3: CASKGQSYNEQFF
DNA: TGTGCCAGCAAAGGACAGAGTTACAATGAGCAGTTCTTC

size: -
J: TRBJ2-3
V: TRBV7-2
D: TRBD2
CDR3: CASGSSGGTDTQYF
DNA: TGTGCCAGCGGTTCTAGCGGGGGAACAGATACGCAGTATTTT

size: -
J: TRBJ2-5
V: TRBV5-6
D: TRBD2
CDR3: CASSPGTSGAQYF
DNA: TGTGCCAGCAGCCCAGGGACTAGCGGGGCCCAGTACTTC

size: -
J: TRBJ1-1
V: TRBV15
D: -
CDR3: CATSTIPRGTEAFF
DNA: TGTGCCACCAGCACAATCCCTCGAGGCACTGAAGCTTTCTTT

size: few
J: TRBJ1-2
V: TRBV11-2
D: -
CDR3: CASSLRDIGGYTF
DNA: TGTGCCAGCAGCTTACGGGACATCGGTGGCTACACCTTC

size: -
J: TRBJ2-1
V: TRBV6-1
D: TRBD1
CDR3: CASINAGGPYNEQFF
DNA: TGTGCCAGCATCAATGCAGGGGGCCCCTACAATGAGCAGTTCTTC

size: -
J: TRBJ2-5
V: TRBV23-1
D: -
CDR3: CASSRKGTTGTGTQYF
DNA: TGCGCCAGCAGTCGAAAGGGGACCACAGGGACGGGGACCCAGTACTTC

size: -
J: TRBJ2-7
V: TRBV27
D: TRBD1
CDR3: CASSFTRGSYEQYF
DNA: TGTGCCAGCAGTTTCACCAGGGGGTCCTACGAGCAGTACTTC

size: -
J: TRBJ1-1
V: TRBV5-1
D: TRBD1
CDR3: CASSWLTGDAEAFF
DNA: TGCGCCAGCAGCTGGCTTACAGGGGACGCTGAAGCTTTCTTT

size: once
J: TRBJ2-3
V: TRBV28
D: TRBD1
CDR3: CASSRVPGQGKFNTDTQYF
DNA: TGTGCCAGCAGTCGCGTCCCGGGACAGGGGAAATTCAACACAGATACGCAGTATTTT

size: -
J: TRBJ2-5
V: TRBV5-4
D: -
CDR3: CASSLPLGGQETQYF
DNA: TGTGCCAGCAGCTTGCCTTTAGGGGGCCAAGAGACCCAGTACTTC